This TCR beta chain emerged from a study of beta chain features in type 1 diabetes. Broader study findings: Moderate yet significant TCRB CDR3 shortening was seen in Type 1 diabetes patients in all four CD4+ subsets.

Isolated RNA was reverse transcribed in full, so expressed TCRB transcripts were sequenced. Produced via immunoSEQ multiplex PCR; TCRdb's table is partial and in-frame only. This table holds over 200,000 clones, 9.5% to 13% found once. The CDR3 runs to 15 residues. The germline CDR1 and CDR2 sequences are MDHEN and SYDVKM. The junction had 14 bases not matched to a gene; V was cut back by 8 bases and J by 5 bases. In this sample, this clone turned up a few times. What it binds is unknown. The rearrangement uses TRBV28 and TRBJ2-7; the match to TRBD1 covers 8 bases. The sequence came from a man aged 30-40 years with type 1 diabetes. The sequenced sample consisted of naive CD4+ T cells from blood. The CDR3 is CASRGKQGQVNEQYF. The DNA of the CDR3 is TGTGCCAGCCGAGGGAAACAGGGACAGGTGAACGAGCAGTACTTC.